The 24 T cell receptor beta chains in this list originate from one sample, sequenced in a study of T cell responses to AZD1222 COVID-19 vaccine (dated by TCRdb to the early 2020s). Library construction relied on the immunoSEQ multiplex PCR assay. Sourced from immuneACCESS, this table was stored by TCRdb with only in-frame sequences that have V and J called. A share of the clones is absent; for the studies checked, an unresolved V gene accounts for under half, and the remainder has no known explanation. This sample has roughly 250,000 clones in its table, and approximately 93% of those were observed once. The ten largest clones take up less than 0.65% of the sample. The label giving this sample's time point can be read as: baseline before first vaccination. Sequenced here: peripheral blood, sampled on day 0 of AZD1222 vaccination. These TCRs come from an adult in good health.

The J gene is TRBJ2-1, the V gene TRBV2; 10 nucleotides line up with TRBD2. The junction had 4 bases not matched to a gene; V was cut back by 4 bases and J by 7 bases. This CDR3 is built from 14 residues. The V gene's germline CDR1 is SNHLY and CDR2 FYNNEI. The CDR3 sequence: CASSATGLANEQFF. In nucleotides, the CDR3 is TGTGCCAGCAGTGCCACGGGACTAGCGAATGAGCAGTTCTTC.

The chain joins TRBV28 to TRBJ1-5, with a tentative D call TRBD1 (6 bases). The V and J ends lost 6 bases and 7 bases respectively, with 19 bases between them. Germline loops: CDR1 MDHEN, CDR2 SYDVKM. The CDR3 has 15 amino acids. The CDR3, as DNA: TGTGCCAGCAGGAGCCCGAGTGGGGGCCACCAGCCCCAGCATTTT. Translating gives CASRSPSGGHQPQHF. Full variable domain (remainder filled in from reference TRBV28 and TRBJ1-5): DVKVTQSSRYLVKRTGEKVFLECVQDMDHENMFWYRQDPGLGLRLIYFSYDVKMKEKGDIPEGYSVSREKKERFSLILESASTNQTSMYLCASRSPSGGHQPQHFGDGTRLSIL.

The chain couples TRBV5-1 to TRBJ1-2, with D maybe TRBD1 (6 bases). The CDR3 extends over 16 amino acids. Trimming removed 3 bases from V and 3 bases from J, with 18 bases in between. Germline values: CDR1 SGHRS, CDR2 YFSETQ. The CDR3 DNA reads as TGCGCCAGCAGCTACGCAGGTCCAACAGGGCACTATGGCTACACCTTC. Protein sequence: CASSYAGPTGHYGYTF.

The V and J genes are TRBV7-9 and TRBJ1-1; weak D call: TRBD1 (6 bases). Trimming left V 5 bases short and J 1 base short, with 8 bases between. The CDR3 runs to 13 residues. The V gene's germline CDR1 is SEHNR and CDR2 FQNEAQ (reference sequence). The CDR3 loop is CASSGQPNTEAFF. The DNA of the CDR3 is TGTGCCAGCAGCGGACAGCCGAACACTGAAGCTTTCTTT.

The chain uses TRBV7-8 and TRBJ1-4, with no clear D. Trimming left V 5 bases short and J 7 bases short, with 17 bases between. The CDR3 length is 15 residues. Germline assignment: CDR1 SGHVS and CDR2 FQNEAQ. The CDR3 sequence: CASSPRLPSGEKLFF. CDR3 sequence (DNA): TGTGCCAGCAGCCCCCGACTGCCGTCGGGTGAAAAACTGTTTTTT.

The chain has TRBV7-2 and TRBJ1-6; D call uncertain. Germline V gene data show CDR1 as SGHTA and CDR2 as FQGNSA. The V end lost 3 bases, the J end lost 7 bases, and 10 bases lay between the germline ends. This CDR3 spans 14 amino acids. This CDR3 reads CASSFDAGNSPLHF. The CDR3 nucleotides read TGTGCCAGCAGCTTTGACGCAGGAAATTCACCCCTCCACTTT.

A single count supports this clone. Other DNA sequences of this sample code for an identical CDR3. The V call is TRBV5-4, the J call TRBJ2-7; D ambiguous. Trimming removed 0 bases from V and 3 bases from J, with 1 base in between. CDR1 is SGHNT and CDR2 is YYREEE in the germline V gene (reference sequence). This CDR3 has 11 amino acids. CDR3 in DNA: TGTGCCAGCAGCTTGGGCTACGAGCAGTACTTC. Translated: CASSLGYEQYF.

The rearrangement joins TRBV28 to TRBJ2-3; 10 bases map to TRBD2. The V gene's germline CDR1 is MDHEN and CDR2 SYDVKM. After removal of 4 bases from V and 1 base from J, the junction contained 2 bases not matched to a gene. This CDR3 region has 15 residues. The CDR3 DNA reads TGTGCCAGCAGTTCTCTAGCGGGGGGCACAGATACGCAGTATTTT. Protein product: CASSSLAGGTDTQYF.

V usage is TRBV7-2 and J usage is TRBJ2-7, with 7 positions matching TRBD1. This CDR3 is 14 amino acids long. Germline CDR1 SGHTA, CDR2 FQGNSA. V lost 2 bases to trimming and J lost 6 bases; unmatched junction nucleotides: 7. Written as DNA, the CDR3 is TGTGCCAGCAGCTTAAAGGGGGCAGGGGGCGAGCAGTACTTC. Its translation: CASSLKGAGGEQYF.

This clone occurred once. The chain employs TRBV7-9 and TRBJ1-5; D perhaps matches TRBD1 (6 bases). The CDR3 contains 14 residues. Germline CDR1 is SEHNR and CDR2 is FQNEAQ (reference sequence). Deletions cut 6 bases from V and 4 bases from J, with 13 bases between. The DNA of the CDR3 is TGTGCCAGCAGTGCCGGGACAATTAATCAGCCCCAGCATTTT. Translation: CASSAGTINQPQHF.

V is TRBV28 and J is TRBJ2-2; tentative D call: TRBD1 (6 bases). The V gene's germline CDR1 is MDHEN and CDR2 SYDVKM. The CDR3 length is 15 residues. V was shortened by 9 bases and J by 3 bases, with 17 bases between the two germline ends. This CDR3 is CASALTGLDTGELFF. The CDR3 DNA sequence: TGTGCCAGTGCCCTTACAGGGCTGGACACCGGGGAGCTGTTTTTT. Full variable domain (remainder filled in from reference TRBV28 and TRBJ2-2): DVKVTQSSRYLVKRTGEKVFLECVQDMDHENMFWYRQDPGLGLRLIYFSYDVKMKEKGDIPEGYSVSREKKERFSLILESASTNQTSMYLCASALTGLDTGELFFGEGSRLTVL.

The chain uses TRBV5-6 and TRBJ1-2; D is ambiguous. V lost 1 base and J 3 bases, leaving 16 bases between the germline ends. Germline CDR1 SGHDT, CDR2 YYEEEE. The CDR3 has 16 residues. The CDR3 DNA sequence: TGTGCCAGCAGCTTGCTCCCCTCTTGGACCGACTATGGCTACACCTTC. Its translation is CASSLLPSWTDYGYTF.

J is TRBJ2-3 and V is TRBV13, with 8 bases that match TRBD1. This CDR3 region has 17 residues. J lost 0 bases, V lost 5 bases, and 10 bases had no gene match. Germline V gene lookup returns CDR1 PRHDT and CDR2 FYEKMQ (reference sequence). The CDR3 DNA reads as TGTGCCAGCAGCCCGTATTCCGGGACAGGTAGCACAGATACGCAGTATTTT. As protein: CASSPYSGTGSTDTQYF.

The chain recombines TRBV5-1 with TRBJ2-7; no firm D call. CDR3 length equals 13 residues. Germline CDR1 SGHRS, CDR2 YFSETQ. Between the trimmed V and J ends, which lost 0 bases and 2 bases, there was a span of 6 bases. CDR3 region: CASSLERAYEQYF. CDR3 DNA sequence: TGCGCCAGCAGCTTGGAACGAGCCTACGAGCAGTACTTC.

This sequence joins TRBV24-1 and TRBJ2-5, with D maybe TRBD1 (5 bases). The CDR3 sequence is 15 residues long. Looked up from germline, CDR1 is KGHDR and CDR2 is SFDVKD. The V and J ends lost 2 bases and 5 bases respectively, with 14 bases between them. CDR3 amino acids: CATSDSPQGYETQYF. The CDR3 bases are TGTGCCACCAGTGATTCCCCCCAGGGATATGAGACCCAGTACTTC.

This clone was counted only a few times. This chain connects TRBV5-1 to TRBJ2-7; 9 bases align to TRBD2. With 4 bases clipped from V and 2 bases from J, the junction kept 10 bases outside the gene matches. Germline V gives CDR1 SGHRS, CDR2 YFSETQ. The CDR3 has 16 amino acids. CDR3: CASSPPASGATYEQYF. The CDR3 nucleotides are TGCGCCAGCAGCCCCCCCGCTAGCGGGGCGACCTACGAGCAGTACTTC.

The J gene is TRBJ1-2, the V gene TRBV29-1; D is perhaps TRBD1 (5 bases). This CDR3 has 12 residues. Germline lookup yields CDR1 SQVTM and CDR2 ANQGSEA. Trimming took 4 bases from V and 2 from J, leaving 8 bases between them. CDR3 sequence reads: CSVVEGNYGYTF. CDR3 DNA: TGCAGCGTTGTTGAGGGGAACTATGGCTACACCTTC. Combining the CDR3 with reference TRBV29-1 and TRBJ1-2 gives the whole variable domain SAVISQKPSRDICQRGTSLTIQCQVDSQVTMMFWYRQQPGQSLTLIATANQGSEATYESGFVIDKFPISRPNLTFSTLTVSNMSPEDSSIYLCSVVEGNYGYTFGSGTRLTVV.

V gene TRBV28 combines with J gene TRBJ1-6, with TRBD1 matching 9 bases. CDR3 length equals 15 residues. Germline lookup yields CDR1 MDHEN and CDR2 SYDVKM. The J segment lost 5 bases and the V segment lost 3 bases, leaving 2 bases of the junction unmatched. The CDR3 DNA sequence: TGTGCCAGCAGTTTCGGGGACAGGGATAATTCACCCCTCCACTTT. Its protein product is CASSFGDRDNSPLHF.

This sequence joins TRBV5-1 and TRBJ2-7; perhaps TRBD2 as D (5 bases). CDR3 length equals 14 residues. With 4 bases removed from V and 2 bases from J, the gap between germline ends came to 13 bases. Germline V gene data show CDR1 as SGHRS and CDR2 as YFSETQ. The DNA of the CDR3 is TGCGCCAGCAGCCCTATGGACTTCGCCTACGAGCAGTACTTC. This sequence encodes CASSPMDFAYEQYF.

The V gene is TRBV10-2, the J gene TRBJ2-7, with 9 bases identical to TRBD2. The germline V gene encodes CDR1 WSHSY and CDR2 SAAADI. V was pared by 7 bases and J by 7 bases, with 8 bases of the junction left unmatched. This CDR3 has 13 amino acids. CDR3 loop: CASKEREAQEQYF. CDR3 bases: TGCGCCAGCAAAGAGCGGGAGGCCCAAGAGCAGTACTTC.

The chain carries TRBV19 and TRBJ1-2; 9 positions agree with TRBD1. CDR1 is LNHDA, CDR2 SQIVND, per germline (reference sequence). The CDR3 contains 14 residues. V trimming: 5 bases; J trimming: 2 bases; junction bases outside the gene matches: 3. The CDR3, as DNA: TGTGCCAGTAGTCCCGGGACAGGGAACTATGGCTACACCTTC. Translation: CASSPGTGNYGYTF.

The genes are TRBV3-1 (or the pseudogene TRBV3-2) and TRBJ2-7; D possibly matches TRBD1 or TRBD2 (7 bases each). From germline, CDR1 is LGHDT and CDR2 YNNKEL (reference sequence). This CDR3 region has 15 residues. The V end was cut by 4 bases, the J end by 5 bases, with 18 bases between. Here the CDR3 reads CASSPGGVRVDEQYF. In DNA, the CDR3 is TGTGCCAGCAGCCCAGGGGGGGTCAGAGTTGACGAGCAGTACTTC.

The CDR3 sequence: CASSSRGGKAYGYTF. CDR3 nucleotides: TGTGCCAGCAGTTCGAGGGGGGGAAAGGCCTATGGCTACACCTTC. The chain uses TRBV27 and TRBJ1-2, with D possibly TRBD1 on 6 matching bases. The CDR3 is 15 residues long. Germline CDR1 MNHEY, CDR2 SMNVEV (reference sequence). Between the trimmed V and J ends, which lost 4 bases and 4 bases, there was a span of 16 bases.

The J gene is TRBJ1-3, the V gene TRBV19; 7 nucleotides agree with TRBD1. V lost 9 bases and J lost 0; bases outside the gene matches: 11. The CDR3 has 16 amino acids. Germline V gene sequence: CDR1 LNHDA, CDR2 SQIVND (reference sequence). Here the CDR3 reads CASSLRGTVSGNTIYF. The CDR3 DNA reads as TGTGCCAGCAGCCTCCGTGGGACAGTCTCTGGAAACACCATATATTTT.